This T cell receptor beta chain was sequenced during a study of T cells after yellow fever vaccination. TCRdb itself ran the 5' RACE reads through MiXCR, one entry per CDR3 protein. The repertoire holds roughly 350,000 distinct CDR3 sequences, with over 4% as singletons. Germline CDR1 and CDR2: SGHTA and FQGTGA. V dropped 5 bases and J dropped 1; count of bases not matched to a gene: 4. The CDR3 contains 15 residues. The material sequenced was PBMCs, taken 5 days after the yellow fever booster vaccination. The TCR sequence derives from a man younger than 35 who received the YFV17D yellow fever vaccine. The rearrangement joins TRBV7-3 to TRBJ2-5; 10 nucleotides align to TRBD2. CDR3 in amino acids: CASSATSGAQETQYF. In DNA form, the CDR3 reads TGTGCCAGCAGCGCCACTAGCGGGGCCCAAGAGACCCAGTACTTC.